Shown below are 29 T cell receptor beta chains from a single sample sequenced in a study of blood T cells in healthy people across ages (dated by TCRdb to between 2014 and 2016). Receptor libraries were prepared by 5' RACE. Sequencing took place on an Illumina HiSeq 2500. A second PCR of about 6 to 11 cycles was performed with a sample-barcoded 5' primer and a J-beta primer mix. TCRdb applied fastp at Q25 and MiXCR to the public reads, then kept only in-frame beta chains. When rows share a CDR3 protein, they turn into one entry using the most common DNA and genes. Counted in this sample were about 1.8 million distinct CDR3 sequences; about 49% of them appeared once. Less than 2.5% of the sample belongs to the ten largest clones. The sequenced sample consisted of blood. The receptor source for this set is a woman in her thirties or forties in good health.

This clonotype was counted between two and nine times. The V and J genes are TRBV24-1 and TRBJ2-5; the D is unclear. Trimming pared 4 bases from V and 5 bases from J, leaving 19 bases between. CDR1 KGHDR and CDR2 SFDVKD come from the germline V gene. The CDR3 sequence is 16 residues long. CDR3 DNA: TGTGCCACCAGTGACCGGTGGTCGGGTTCGAGCGAGACCCAGTACTTC. Encoded protein: CATSDRWSGSSETQYF.

This rearrangement joins TRBV27 to TRBJ2-5; 11 bases fit TRBD2. Near its end, the DNA agrees better with TRBJ2-7, so the J call may be wrong. There are 16 residues in the CDR3. Germline CDR1 MNHEY, CDR2 SMNVEV (reference sequence). The CDR3 nucleotides are TGTGCCAGCAGTTCTCTAGCGGGGGGTCCTGAGTACGAGCAGTACTTC. Protein: CASSSLAGGPEYEQYF.

The chain combines TRBV4-2 with TRBJ2-5, with 7 nucleotides matching TRBD2. V gave up 0 bases and J gave up 3 bases; unmatched junction bases: 10. This CDR3 has 17 amino acids. In germline, CDR1 is LGHNA, CDR2 YNFKEQ. The CDR3: CASSQDGSGAKKETQYF. CDR3 nucleotide sequence: TGTGCCAGCAGCCAAGACGGAAGCGGGGCCAAAAAAGAGACCCAGTACTTC.

The gene calls are TRBV28 and TRBJ2-7; D might be TRBD1 (6 bases). The germline V gene has CDR1 MDHEN and CDR2 SYDVKM. The CDR3 runs to 15 residues. Trimming pared 5 bases from V and 1 base from J, leaving 15 bases between. In DNA, the CDR3 is TGTGCCAGCAGTCCGGTGGGCAGGGGTTCCTACGAGCAGTACTTC. Translated: CASSPVGRGSYEQYF.

J is TRBJ1-6 and V is TRBV20-1; D call uncertain. V was pared by 2 bases and J by 0 bases, with 8 bases between. Germline CDR1 DFQATT, CDR2 SNEGSKA (reference sequence). This CDR3 is built from 15 residues. CDR3 nucleotides: TGCAGTGCTAGATCGGGAAGCTCCTATAATTCACCCCTCCACTTT. Translation: CSARSGSSYNSPLHF.

This clonotype was recorded a few times. The chain joins TRBV7-8 to TRBJ2-7; 7 bases map to TRBD1. J gave up 2 bases and V 5 bases, and 3 bases lay outside the gene matches. Germline V gene data show CDR1 as SGHVS and CDR2 as FQNEAQ. CDR3 length equals 13 residues. CDR3 region: CASSTGQTYEQYF. The CDR3 DNA sequence: TGTGCCAGCAGCACGGGACAGACCTACGAGCAGTACTTC.

The chain combines TRBV3-1 with TRBJ1-2; TRBD1 might be the D (6 bases). V was cut by 6 bases and J by 3 bases, with 17 bases left in between. The CDR3 runs to 15 residues. CDR1 and CDR2 (germline): LGHDT, YNNKEL (reference sequence). The CDR3 loop is CASRDQGRKYYGYTF. In DNA, the CDR3 is TGTGCCAGCAGAGATCAGGGGAGGAAATACTATGGCTACACCTTC.

The chain has TRBV5-1 and TRBJ2-7; possibly TRBD2 for D (5 bases). Per the germline V gene, CDR1 is SGHRS and CDR2 is YFSETQ. Trimming shortened V by 1 base and J by 1 base, and 15 bases separated the two germline ends. This CDR3 comprises 16 residues. The DNA of the CDR3 is TGCGCCAGCAGCTTGCACACGGGATATACTTCCTACGAGCAGTACTTC. Its translation is CASSLHTGYTSYEQYF.

In this sample, this clonotype turned up a few times. This may be a read error: a much more frequent sequence differs by one nucleotide. This chain uses TRBV28 with TRBJ2-1; D possibly corresponds to TRBD2 (7 bases). The J call is uncertain, as TRBJ2-7 better fits the DNA end. Germline-derived CDR1 and CDR2 are MDHEN and SYDVKM. This CDR3 is built from 16 residues. CDR3 protein: CASPPKGGAGYNEQYF. The DNA for the CDR3 is TGTGCCAGCCCACCCAAGGGGGGGGCAGGGTACAATGAGCAGTACTTC.

This clonotype was seen repeatedly, ten times or more. The CDR3 DNA sequence: TGCGCCAGCTACGAAGAAATCATCACAGATACGCAGTATTTT. Amino acid sequence: CASYEEIITDTQYF. This chain uses TRBV5-1 with TRBJ2-3; the D is unclear. The CDR3 is 14 residues long. Germline lookup yields CDR1 SGHRS and CDR2 YFSETQ. Trimming took off 7 bases at V and 2 bases at J, with 14 bases between the two ends.

V and J are TRBV7-2 and TRBJ2-2; TRBD1 or TRBD2 may be the D gene (5 bases each). This CDR3 region has 16 residues. With 2 bases removed from V and 3 bases from J, the gap between germline ends came to 13 bases. CDR1 SGHTA and CDR2 FQGNSA come from the germline V gene. The CDR3 loop is CASSLLRGRHTGELFF. The DNA for the CDR3 is TGTGCCAGCAGCTTACTACGGGGCCGGCACACCGGGGAGCTGTTTTTT.

The J gene is TRBJ2-4, the V gene TRBV6-2 or TRBV6-3; D may be TRBD2 (5 bases). The CDR3 totals 13 residues. V shed 7 bases and J shed 7 bases, with 14 bases lying between them. Germline loops: CDR1 MNHEY, CDR2 SVGEGT. CDR3 in amino acids: CASTHPGENIQYF. The CDR3 coding sequence is TGTGCCAGCACCCACCCTGGGGAGAACATTCAGTACTTC.

Of note for this clonotype: The junction shows a germline mismatch at one end, possibly a read error. The CDR3 sequence is CASTLDGRPSYERYF. The CDR3 DNA reads TGCGCCAGCACCCTGGACGGTAGACCCTCCTACGAGCGGTACTTC. The chain recombines TRBV5-1 with TRBJ2-7; D gene ambiguous. The CDR3 extends over 15 amino acids. Germline CDR1 and CDR2: SGHRS and YFSETQ.

This rearrangement joins TRBV20-1 to TRBJ1-2; TRBD1 matches at 9 bases. Germline loops: CDR1 DFQATT, CDR2 SNEGSKA (reference sequence). V lost 6 bases and J lost 2; bases outside the gene matches: 13. The CDR3 is made up of 16 amino acids. DNA of the CDR3: TGCAGTGCCGCAGGCTCACAGGGGGCGGAAAACTATGGCTACACCTTC. Encoded protein: CSAAGSQGAENYGYTF.

The chain links TRBV9 to TRBJ1-1; a weak D match, TRBD1 (6 bases). The CDR3 totals 13 residues. Germline lookup yields CDR1 SGDLS and CDR2 YYNGEE. The V and J ends lost 3 bases and 10 bases respectively, with 16 bases between them. The CDR3 loop reads CASSAEQGTVAFF. The CDR3 nucleotides read TGTGCCAGCAGCGCTGAACAGGGAACGGTAGCTTTCTTT.

The chain's CDR3 is CASGKTSTDTQYF. DNA for the CDR3: TGTGCCAGCGGGAAGACTAGCACAGATACGCAGTATTTT. The chain is built from TRBV9 and TRBJ2-3; the D is unclear. The V end was cut by 7 bases, the J end by 0 bases, with 9 bases between. Looked up from germline, CDR1 is SGDLS and CDR2 is YYNGEE. CDR3 size: 13 residues.

V gene TRBV5-1 combines with J gene TRBJ2-3, with D maybe TRBD2 (6 bases). Germline V gives CDR1 SGHRS, CDR2 YFSETQ. Trimming cost V 5 bases and J 4 bases, with 11 bases left between them. The length of the CDR3 is 13 residues. The chain's CDR3 is CASSLPGADTQYF. The CDR3 region has the DNA TGCGCCAGCAGTCTCCCGGGGGCAGATACGCAGTATTTT.

This clonotype was seen a few times. The chain carries TRBV5-6 and TRBJ2-1, with a possible D match to TRBD1 (6 bases). The CDR3 runs 15 residues. In germline, CDR1 is SGHDT, CDR2 YYEEEE. V was trimmed by 1 base and J by 10 bases, leaving 18 bases between them. The CDR3 reads CASSLTGSLWGEQFF. In DNA form, the CDR3 reads TGTGCCAGCAGCTTGACAGGGAGCCTTTGGGGCGAGCAGTTCTTC.

This clonotype has just a few counts. The rearrangement uses TRBV12-3 or TRBV12-4 and TRBJ2-4, with TRBD1 matching over 10 bases. The last part of the DNA fits TRBJ2-5 better; the J call may be wrong. This CDR3 comprises 14 residues. In DNA, the CDR3 is TGTGCCAGCACCCTAGGACAGGGGGGAGAGACCCAGTACTTC. This gives the protein CASTLGQGGETQYF.

This clonotype was seen only a few times. This chain connects TRBV20-1 to TRBJ2-5, with TRBD2 as a possible D gene (6 bases). Germline V CDR1 and CDR2: DFQATT, SNEGSKA (reference sequence). The V gene lost 3 bases and the J gene lost 5 bases, with 13 bases spanning the gap. The CDR3 extends over 13 amino acids. The CDR3 loop is CSASVGGAETQYF. DNA of the CDR3: TGCAGTGCTAGTGTGGGAGGCGCGGAGACCCAGTACTTC.

The chain is built from TRBV12-3 or TRBV12-4 and TRBJ2-3; 8 positions match TRBD2. The CDR3 runs to 14 residues. V lost 3 bases to trimming and J lost 6 bases; unmatched junction nucleotides: 5. The CDR3: CASSLTGRVDTQYF. Here the CDR3 DNA reads TGTGCCAGCAGTTTGACCGGGAGGGTCGATACGCAGTATTTT.

This rearrangement joins TRBV7-9 to TRBJ2-4, with TRBD1 matching over 9 bases. The J call may be faulty, since TRBJ2-7 better matches the DNA end. CDR1 SEHNR and CDR2 FQNEAQ come from the germline V gene (reference sequence). The CDR3 has 16 residues. As DNA, the CDR3 is TGTGCCAGCAGCTCAACTGACAGGGGGTTTAAGGACGAGCAGTACTTC. It is translated as CASSSTDRGFKDEQYF.

This rearrangement joins TRBV18 to TRBJ2-1, with D possibly matching TRBD2 (5 bases). Per germline, CDR1 KGHSH and CDR2 LQKENI. Trimming removed 3 bases from V and 0 bases from J, with 18 bases in between. CDR3 length: 18 residues. Here the CDR3 DNA reads TGTGCCAGCTCACCGAACCCGGCCGGACTGGGCTCCTACAATGAGCAGTTCTTC. Residues: CASSPNPAGLGSYNEQFF.

The chain joins TRBV20-1 to TRBJ1-5, with TRBD1 matching over 12 bases. This CDR3 is 15 amino acids long. Germline V gives CDR1 DFQATT, CDR2 SNEGSKA (reference sequence). The V segment lost 3 bases and the J segment 6 bases; nucleotides outside the gene matches: 6. In DNA, the CDR3 is TGCAGTGCTAGGGAGGGACAGGGGGCTGCTCAGCCCCAGCATTTT. It translates to CSAREGQGAAQPQHF.

V gene TRBV20-1 combines with J gene TRBJ2-1, with D possibly being TRBD1 or TRBD2 (7 bases each). The CDR3 extends over 13 amino acids. Germline values: CDR1 DFQATT, CDR2 SNEGSKA (reference sequence). CDR3 in DNA: TGCAGCTCAGGGGGGGGGCGGTTCAAGGAGCAGTTCTTC. Its protein is CSSGGGRFKEQFF.

This chain uses TRBV6-4 with TRBJ2-7; 9 bases map to TRBD1. The CDR3 length is 16 residues. Germline assignment: CDR1 MRHNA and CDR2 SNTAGT. J gave up 0 bases and V 7 bases, and 10 bases lay outside the gene matches. CDR3 bases: TGTGCCAGCACACGGACAGGGGACTTGAGCTCCTACGAGCAGTACTTC. This encodes CASTRTGDLSSYEQYF.

The CDR3 DNA is TGTGCCAGCAGCCTCCCTGGGGGTGAGGGGCAGTTCTTC. Translated: CASSLPGGEGQFF. The V gene is TRBV6-6, the J gene TRBJ2-1; D is possibly TRBD1 or TRBD2 (5 bases each). V was shortened by 6 bases and J by 12 bases, with 18 bases between the two germline ends. The CDR3 has 13 amino acids. Germline V gene lookup returns CDR1 MNHNY and CDR2 SVGAGI (reference sequence).

The V gene is TRBV6-5, the J gene TRBJ2-4, with 7 bases matching TRBD1. The CDR3 is 16 amino acids. V trimming: 0 bases; J trimming: 13 bases; junction bases outside the gene matches: 15. CDR1 and CDR2 from the germline V gene are MNHEY and SVGAGI. The CDR3 DNA follows: TGTGCCAGCAGTTACTCGGGGGACAGAAACATGGGGGAGCAGTACTTC. Translated: CASSYSGDRNMGEQYF.

This clonotype has a handful of counts. The chain joins TRBV25-1 to TRBJ2-3; D is undetermined. Germline CDR1 reads MGHDK; CDR2 reads SYGVNS. This CDR3 is built from 14 residues. V was clipped by 3 bases and J by 5 bases, with 12 bases between them. This chain's CDR3 is CASSEGWERDTQYF. CDR3 nucleotide sequence: TGTGCCAGCAGTGAGGGATGGGAACGAGATACGCAGTATTTT.